Listed below are T cell receptor beta chains from one sample, sequenced in a study of beta chain features in type 1 diabetes. Profiling relied on immunoSEQ multiplex PCR, and the TCRdb table lists in-frame clones only, not all of them. The sample contains about 900,000 clones, around a sixth of which appear only once. The sample taken for sequencing was naive CD4+ T cells from blood. These receptors originate from a woman under 30 in good health. CDR3s include the opening cysteine and the closing phenylalanine or tryptophan. D genes are given only for firm matches. Size is omitted from some rows. Given values are once, few, many or a class for expanded clones.

clone size	V gene	D gene	J gene	CDR3 protein	CDR3 DNA
NA	TRBV27	NA	TRBJ1-4	CASSLSRSGEKLFF	TGTGCCAGCAGTTTATCCAGGTCTGGTGAAAAACTGTTTTTT
NA	TRBV7-2	NA	TRBJ2-7	CASSLAGRVYEQYF	TGTGCCAGCAGCTTAGCCGGCAGGGTCTACGAGCAGTACTTC
few	TRBV10-1	TRBD2	TRBJ2-2	CASSSGLAVNTGELFF	TGCGCCAGCAGCTCGGGACTAGCGGTGAACACCGGGGAGCTGTTTTTT
NA	TRBV10-3	NA	TRBJ2-1	CAIMSAHLGNEQFF	TGTGCCATCATGTCAGCGCACCTAGGGAATGAGCAGTTCTTC
few	TRBV15	NA	TRBJ2-7	CATSREVGGAYEQYF	TGTGCCACCAGCAGAGAAGTTGGCGGTGCCTACGAGCAGTACTTC
few	TRBV7-9	NA	TRBJ2-2	CASSALRITGELFF	TGTGCCAGCAGCGCTTTAAGGATCACCGGGGAGCTGTTTTTT
NA	TRBV19	TRBD2	TRBJ2-7	CASSTGLAGGNEQYF	TGTGCCAGTAGTACGGGACTAGCGGGAGGCAACGAGCAGTACTTC
few	TRBV9	NA	TRBJ1-4	CASSVVPRGHSGLDGGEKLFF	TGTGCCAGCAGCGTAGTCCCCCGGGGACACAGCGGTCTCGACGGCGGGGAAAAACTGTTTTTT
few	TRBV7-2	TRBD2	TRBJ2-2	CASSQRGGRPNTGELFF	TGTGCCAGCAGCCAACGTGGCGGGAGGCCGAACACCGGGGAGCTGTTTTTT
NA	TRBV25-1	NA	TRBJ2-3	CASSDRVSEQDTQYF	TGTGCCAGCAGTGATAGAGTAAGTGAACAAGATACGCAGTATTTT
few	TRBV28	NA	TRBJ2-2	CASSPPGTYTGELFF	TGTGCCAGCAGTCCACCCGGGACCTACACCGGGGAGCTGTTTTTT
few	TRBV18	NA	TRBJ2-1	CASSPGVYNEQFF	TGTGCCAGCTCACCGGGGGTTTACAATGAGCAGTTCTTC
few	TRBV29-1	NA	TRBJ2-5	CSVLQGETQYF	TGCAGCGTTCTACAGGGAGAGACCCAGTACTTC
few	TRBV5-4	TRBD1	TRBJ2-2	CASSLGDRGTGELFF	TGTGCCAGCAGCTTAGGGGACAGGGGAACCGGGGAGCTGTTTTTT
NA	TRBV7-9	NA	TRBJ2-5	CASSLSPQETQYF	TGTGCCAGCAGCTTATCTCCACAAGAGACCCAGTACTTC
few	TRBV7-2	NA	TRBJ2-7	CASSLVLGTYEQYF	TGTGCCAGCAGCTTAGTTCTAGGAACCTACGAGCAGTACTTC
few	TRBV7-9	NA	TRBJ1-2	CASSLDRSANYGYTF	TGTGCCAGCAGCTTAGACAGGAGCGCTAACTATGGCTACACCTTC
few	TRBV7-2	TRBD2	TRBJ2-2	CASSLLAGGPGELFF	TGTGCCAGCAGCTTGCTAGCGGGAGGGCCCGGGGAGCTGTTTTTT
few	TRBV20-1	NA	TRBJ1-2	CSGGRTDGYTF	TGCAGTGGGGGCAGGACGGACGGCTACACCTTC
few	TRBV29-1	NA	TRBJ2-1	CSVRYSRRSYNEQFF	TGCAGCGTTAGGTATTCGAGACGCTCCTACAATGAGCAGTTCTTC
NA	TRBV7-6	TRBD2	TRBJ2-2	CASSLRRLAGAVGTGELFF	TGTGCCAGCAGCTTAAGGAGGCTAGCGGGAGCTGTAGGCACCGGGGAGCTGTTTTTT
once	TRBV12-5	TRBD2	TRBJ2-5	CASGSVTAGGLGTQYF	TGTGCTAGTGGTTCAGTCACAGCGGGAGGCCTAGGGACCCAGTACTTC
NA	TRBV5-1	NA	TRBJ2-3	CASSLGVSAVTDTQYF	TGCGCCAGCAGCTTGGGCGTATCTGCGGTAACAGATACGCAGTATTTT
NA	TRBV7-6	NA	TRBJ2-2	CASSLGEWAGELFF	TGTGCCAGCAGCTTAGGGGAGTGGGCCGGGGAGCTGTTTTTT
few	TRBV10-3	NA	TRBJ1-1	CAIRSGSSREAFF	TGTGCCATCAGGAGCGGGAGTAGCCGAGAAGCTTTCTTT
few	TRBV7-2	NA	TRBJ2-1	CASIRGAQRRAGSRNEQFF	TGTGCCAGCATCCGGGGGGCCCAAAGACGGGCGGGTAGTAGGAATGAGCAGTTCTTC
NA	TRBV29-1	NA	TRBJ2-5	CSVLTRRDVSQETQYF	TGCAGCGTTCTTACCCGTAGGGATGTTTCCCAAGAGACCCAGTACTTC
NA	TRBV27	TRBD1	TRBJ2-5	CASRRTGGLGETQYF	TGTGCCAGCAGGAGGACAGGGGGCTTAGGGGAGACCCAGTACTTC
NA	TRBV19	NA	TRBJ2-7	CASSRAVNYEQYF	TGTGCCAGTAGTCGAGCGGTAAACTACGAGCAGTACTTC
few	TRBV5-1	NA	TRBJ2-7	CASSTHSERGWSYEQYF	TGCGCCAGCAGCACGCATAGCGAGAGGGGGTGGTCCTACGAGCAGTACTTC
few	TRBV6-6	NA	TRBJ2-5	CASSYSLRDLQETQYF	TGTGCCAGCAGTTACTCGCTGAGGGACCTCCAAGAGACCCAGTACTTC
NA	TRBV29-1	NA	TRBJ2-6	CSVKVSGANVLTF	TGCAGCGTTAAAGTCTCCGGGGCCAACGTCCTGACTTTC
NA	TRBV2	NA	TRBJ2-1	CASMGYNEQFF	TGTGCCAGCATGGGCTACAATGAGCAGTTCTTC
few	TRBV7-2	TRBD2	TRBJ2-5	CASSASGQETQYF	TGTGCCAGCAGCGCTAGCGGGCAAGAGACCCAGTACTTC
NA	TRBV2	TRBD2	TRBJ2-7	CASSGTSGYEQYF	TGTGCCAGCAGTGGGACTAGCGGATACGAGCAGTACTTC
NA	TRBV6-5	TRBD1	TRBJ2-7	CASSYSVDRTYEQYF	TGTGCCAGCAGTTACTCGGTGGACAGGACCTACGAGCAGTACTTC
NA	TRBV7-9	NA	TRBJ1-2	CASSLVRANGYTF	TGTGCCAGCAGCTTAGTCAGGGCGAACGGCTACACCTTC
NA	TRBV9	NA	TRBJ2-3	CASSGGMRTDTQYF	TGTGCCAGCAGCGGCGGGATGCGCACAGATACGCAGTATTTT
few	TRBV27	TRBD2	TRBJ2-1	CASSSGLVSYNEQFF	TGTGCCAGCAGTTCCGGACTAGTTTCTTACAATGAGCAGTTCTTC
NA	TRBV7-9	NA	TRBJ1-1	CAAEMNTEAFF	TGTGCCGCCGAGATGAACACTGAAGCTTTCTTT
few	TRBV19	NA	TRBJ1-5	CASRPWADNQPQHF	TGTGCCAGCAGACCATGGGCCGACAATCAGCCCCAGCATTTT
NA	TRBV9	NA	TRBJ1-2	CASSLGLTDYGYTF	TGTGCCAGCAGCCTGGGACTGACAGACTATGGCTACACCTTC
few	TRBV21-1	NA	TRBJ1-5	CASKEVLSNQPQHF	TGTGCCAGCAAAGAGGTACTTAGCAATCAGCCCCAGCATTTT
few	TRBV15	TRBD2	TRBJ2-1	CATSSVLQREGSNEQFF	TGTGCCACCAGCAGTGTCCTCCAGCGGGAGGGTTCCAATGAGCAGTTCTTC
few	TRBV11-2	NA	TRBJ2-3	CASSLIPGSSTDTQYF	TGTGCCAGCAGCTTAATCCCCGGTAGCAGCACAGATACGCAGTATTTT
few	TRBV19	NA	TRBJ2-2	CASSPYNTGELFF	TGTGCCAGTAGTCCGTACAACACCGGGGAGCTGTTTTTT
NA	TRBV2	NA	TRBJ2-7	CASSVTMAGAHEQYF	TGTGCCAGCAGTGTTACTATGGCGGGGGCCCACGAGCAGTACTTC
NA	TRBV7-9	NA	TRBJ1-2	CASSPDSSYGYTF	TGTGCCAGCAGCCCCGACTCTAGCTATGGCTACACCTTC
few	TRBV2	NA	TRBJ2-7	CASRGDGNYEQYF	TGTGCCAGCAGAGGGGACGGGAACTACGAGCAGTACTTC
NA	TRBV23-1	NA	TRBJ2-7	CASRMSEQYF	TGCGCCAGCCGGATGTCCGAGCAGTACTTC
NA	TRBV15	TRBD2	TRBJ2-7	CATSRSGTSSYEQYF	TGTGCCACCAGCAGGTCCGGGACTAGCTCCTACGAGCAGTACTTC
NA	TRBV6-1	NA	TRBJ2-1	CASSELVENEQFF	TGTGCCAGCAGTGAACTAGTGGAGAATGAGCAGTTCTTC
NA	TRBV18	TRBD2	TRBJ2-3	CASSPRASGTDTQYF	TGTGCCAGCTCACCACGGGCTAGCGGGACAGATACGCAGTATTTT
NA	TRBV18	NA	TRBJ2-5	CASSPGTTRETQYF	TGTGCCAGCTCACCCGGGACAACGAGGGAGACCCAGTACTTC
few	TRBV9	NA	TRBJ1-5	CASSVGSNSNQPQHF	TGTGCCAGCAGCGTAGGCAGTAATAGCAATCAGCCCCAGCATTTT
few	TRBV7-8	NA	TRBJ1-3	CASSLARFPISGNTIYF	TGTGCCAGCAGCTTAGCGAGGTTCCCCATTTCTGGAAACACCATATATTTT
NA	TRBV7-3	TRBD2	TRBJ2-1	CASSLPRGTSEVGGPYNEQFF	TGTGCCAGCAGCTTACCCCGGGGGACTAGCGAGGTCGGTGGGCCATACAATGAGCAGTTCTTC
NA	TRBV25-1	NA	TRBJ2-2	CASRMTDTGELFF	TGTGCCAGCAGAATGACCGACACCGGGGAGCTGTTTTTT
few	TRBV28	TRBD1	TRBJ2-1	CANNRGTGEQFF	TGTGCCAACAACAGGGGAACGGGTGAGCAGTTCTTC